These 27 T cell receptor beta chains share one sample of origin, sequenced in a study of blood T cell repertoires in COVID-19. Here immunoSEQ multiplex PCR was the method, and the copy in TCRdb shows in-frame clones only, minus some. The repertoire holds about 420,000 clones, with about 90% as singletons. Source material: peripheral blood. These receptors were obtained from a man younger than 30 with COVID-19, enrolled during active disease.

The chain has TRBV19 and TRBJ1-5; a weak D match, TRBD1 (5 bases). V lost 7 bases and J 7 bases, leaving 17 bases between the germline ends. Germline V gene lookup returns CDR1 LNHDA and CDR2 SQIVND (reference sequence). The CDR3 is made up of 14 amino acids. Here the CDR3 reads CASKNRAGQQPQHF. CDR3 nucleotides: TGTGCCAGTAAGAACCGGGCAGGGCAGCAGCCCCAGCATTTT.

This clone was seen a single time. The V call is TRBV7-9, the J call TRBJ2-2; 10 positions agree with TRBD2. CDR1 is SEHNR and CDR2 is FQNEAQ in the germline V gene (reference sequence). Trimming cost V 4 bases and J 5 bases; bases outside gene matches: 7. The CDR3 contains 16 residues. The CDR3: CASSSSSGRWTGELFF. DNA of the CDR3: TGTGCCAGCAGCTCATCTAGCGGGAGATGGACCGGGGAGCTGTTTTTT. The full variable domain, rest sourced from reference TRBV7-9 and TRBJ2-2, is DTGVSQNPRHKITKRGQNVTFRCDPISEHNRLYWYRQTLGQGPEFLTYFQNEAQLEKSRLLSDRFSAERPKGSFSTLEIQRTEQGDSAMYLCASSSSSGRWTGELFFGEGSRLTVL.

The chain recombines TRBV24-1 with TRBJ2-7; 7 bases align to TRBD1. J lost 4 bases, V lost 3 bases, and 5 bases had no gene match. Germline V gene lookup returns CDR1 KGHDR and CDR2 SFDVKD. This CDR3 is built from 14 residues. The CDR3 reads CATSDRRQGYEQYF. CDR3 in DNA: TGTGCCACCAGTGATCGTCGACAGGGTTACGAGCAGTACTTC.

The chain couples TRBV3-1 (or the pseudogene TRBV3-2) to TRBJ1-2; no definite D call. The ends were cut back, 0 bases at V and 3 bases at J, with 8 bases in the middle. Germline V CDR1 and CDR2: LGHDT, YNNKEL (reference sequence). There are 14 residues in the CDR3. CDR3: CASSQDPGYYGYTF. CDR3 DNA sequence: TGTGCCAGCAGCCAAGACCCGGGTTACTATGGCTACACCTTC.

CDR3 sequence: CSTHSRVSYNEQFF. In DNA, the CDR3 is TGCAGCACCCATTCGCGGGTCTCCTACAATGAGCAGTTCTTC. The chain recombines TRBV29-1 with TRBJ2-1; possibly TRBD2 for D (5 bases). Germline V CDR1 and CDR2: SQVTM, ANQGSEA. Trimming shortened V by 8 bases and J by 0 bases, and 14 bases separated the two germline ends. This CDR3 has 14 residues.

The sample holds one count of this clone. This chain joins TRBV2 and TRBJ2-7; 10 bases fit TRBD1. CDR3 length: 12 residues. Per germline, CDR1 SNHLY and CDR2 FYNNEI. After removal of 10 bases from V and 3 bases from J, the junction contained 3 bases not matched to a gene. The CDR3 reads CATDRGLYEQYF. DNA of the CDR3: TGTGCCACCGACAGGGGGCTCTACGAGCAGTACTTC.

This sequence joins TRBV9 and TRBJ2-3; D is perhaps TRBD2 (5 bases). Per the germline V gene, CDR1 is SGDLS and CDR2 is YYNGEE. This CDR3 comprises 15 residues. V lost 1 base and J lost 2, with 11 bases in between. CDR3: CASSVSSGNTDTQYF. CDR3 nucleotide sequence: TGTGCCAGCAGCGTATCCAGCGGAAACACAGATACGCAGTATTTT.

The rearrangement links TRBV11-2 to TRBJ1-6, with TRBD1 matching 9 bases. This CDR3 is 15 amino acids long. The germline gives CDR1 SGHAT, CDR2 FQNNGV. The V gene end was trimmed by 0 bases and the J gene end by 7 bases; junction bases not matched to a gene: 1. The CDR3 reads CASSLDGQGNSPLHF. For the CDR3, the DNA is TGTGCCAGCAGCTTAGATGGACAGGGGAATTCACCCCTCCACTTT.

CDR3 sequence reads: CASIEDRGKTQYF. The CDR3 nucleotides read TGTGCCAGCATCGAGGACAGGGGAAAGACCCAGTACTTC. The chain uses TRBV12-3 or TRBV12-4 and TRBJ2-5; TRBD1 matches at 9 bases. J was trimmed by 6 bases and V by 7 bases; bases with no gene match: 6. The CDR3 spans 13 residues.

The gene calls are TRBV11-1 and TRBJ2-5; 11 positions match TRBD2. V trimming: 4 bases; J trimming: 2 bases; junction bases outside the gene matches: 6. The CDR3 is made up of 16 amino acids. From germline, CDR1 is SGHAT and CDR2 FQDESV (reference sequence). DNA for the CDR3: TGTGCCAGCAGCTCCCGAATAGCGGGGGGGCAAGAGACCCAGTACTTC. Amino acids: CASSSRIAGGQETQYF. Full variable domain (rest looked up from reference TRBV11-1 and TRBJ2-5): EAEVAQSPRYKITEKSQAVAFWCDPISGHATLYWYRQILGQGPELLVQFQDESVVDDSQLPKDRFSAERLKGVDSTLKIQPAELGDSAMYLCASSSRIAGGQETQYFGPGTRLLVL.

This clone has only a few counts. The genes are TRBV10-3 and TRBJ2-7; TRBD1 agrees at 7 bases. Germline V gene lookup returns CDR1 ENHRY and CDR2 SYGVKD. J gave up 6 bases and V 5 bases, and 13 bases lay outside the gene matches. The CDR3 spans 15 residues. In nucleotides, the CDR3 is TGTGCCATCAGTTCTCCGACAGGGCCCTCCCTCGAGCAGTACTTC. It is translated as CAISSPTGPSLEQYF.

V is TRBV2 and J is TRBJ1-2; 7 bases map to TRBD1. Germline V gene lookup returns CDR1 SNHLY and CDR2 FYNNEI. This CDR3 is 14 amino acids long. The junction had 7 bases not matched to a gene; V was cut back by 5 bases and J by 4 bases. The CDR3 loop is CASSFSTGIYGYTF. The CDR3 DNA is TGTGCCAGCAGTTTCTCGACAGGGATCTATGGCTACACCTTC. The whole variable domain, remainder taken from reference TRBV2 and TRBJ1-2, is EPEVTQTPSHQVTQMGQEVILRCVPISNHLYFYWYRQILGQKVEFLVSFYNNEISEKSEIFDDQFSVERPDGSNFTLKIRSTKLEDSAMYFCASSFSTGIYGYTFGSGTRLTVV.

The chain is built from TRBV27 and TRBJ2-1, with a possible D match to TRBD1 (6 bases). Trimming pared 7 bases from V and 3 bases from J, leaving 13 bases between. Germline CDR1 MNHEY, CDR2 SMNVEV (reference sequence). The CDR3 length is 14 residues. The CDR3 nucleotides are TGTGCCAGCAAAATCACAGGGATCTACAATGAGCAGTTCTTC. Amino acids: CASKITGIYNEQFF.

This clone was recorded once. CDR3 sequence reads: CASSIQGSYNSPLHF. In DNA, the CDR3 is TGTGCCAGTAGTATCCAGGGGTCCTATAATTCACCCCTCCACTTT. The chain recombines TRBV19 with TRBJ1-6, with a weak D call TRBD1 (6 bases). V lost 3 bases, J lost 1 base, and 7 bases lay in between. This CDR3 is 15 amino acids long. In germline, CDR1 is LNHDA, CDR2 SQIVND (reference sequence).

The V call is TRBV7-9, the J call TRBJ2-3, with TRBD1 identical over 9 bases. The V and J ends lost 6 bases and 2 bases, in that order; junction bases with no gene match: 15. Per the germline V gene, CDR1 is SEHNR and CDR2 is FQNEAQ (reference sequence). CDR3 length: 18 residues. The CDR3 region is CASSSQPGQGRYTDTQYF. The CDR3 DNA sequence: TGTGCCAGCAGTTCTCAACCGGGACAGGGTCGTTACACAGATACGCAGTATTTT.

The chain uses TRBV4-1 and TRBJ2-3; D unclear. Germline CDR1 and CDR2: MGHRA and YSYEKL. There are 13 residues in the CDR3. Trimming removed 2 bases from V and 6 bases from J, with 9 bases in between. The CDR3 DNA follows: TGCGCCAGCAGCCAACCCCCAGGTGATACGCAGTATTTT. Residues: CASSQPPGDTQYF.

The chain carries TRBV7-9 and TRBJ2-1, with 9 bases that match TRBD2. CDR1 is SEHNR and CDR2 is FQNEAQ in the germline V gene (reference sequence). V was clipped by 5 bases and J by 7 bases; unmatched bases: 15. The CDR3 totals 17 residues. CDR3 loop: CASSLSLSGGFGNEQFF. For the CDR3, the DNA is TGTGCCAGCAGCCTGAGTTTAAGCGGGGGGTTTGGAAATGAGCAGTTCTTC.

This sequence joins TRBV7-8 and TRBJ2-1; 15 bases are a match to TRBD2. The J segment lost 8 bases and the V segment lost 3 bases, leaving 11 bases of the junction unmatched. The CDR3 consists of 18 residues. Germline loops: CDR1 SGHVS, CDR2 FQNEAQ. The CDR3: CASSLGTSGRSFVDEQFF. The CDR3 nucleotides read TGTGCCAGCAGCTTGGGGACTAGCGGGAGGAGTTTTGTGGATGAGCAGTTCTTC.

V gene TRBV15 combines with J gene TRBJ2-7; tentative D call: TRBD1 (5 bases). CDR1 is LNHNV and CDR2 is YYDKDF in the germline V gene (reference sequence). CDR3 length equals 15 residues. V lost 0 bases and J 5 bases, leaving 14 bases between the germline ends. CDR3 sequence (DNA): TGTGCCACCAGCAGAGATCAGGGTACCGGAAACGAGCAGTACTTC. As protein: CATSRDQGTGNEQYF.

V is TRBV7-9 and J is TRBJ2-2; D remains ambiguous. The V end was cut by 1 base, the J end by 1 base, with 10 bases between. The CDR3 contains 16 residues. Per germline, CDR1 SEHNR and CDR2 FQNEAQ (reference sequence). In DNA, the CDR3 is TGTGCCAGCAGCTTAGTTTCTAACTGGAACACCGGGGAGCTGTTTTTT. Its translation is CASSLVSNWNTGELFF.

CDR3 amino acids: CASSLEGERPYEQYF. The CDR3 DNA is TGTGCCAGCAGCTTAGAGGGGGAGAGGCCCTACGAGCAGTACTTC. The V call is TRBV7-9, the J call TRBJ2-7; maybe TRBD1 (6 bases). Germline loops: CDR1 SEHNR, CDR2 FQNEAQ (reference sequence). The CDR3 contains 15 residues. V was cut by 1 base and J by 2 bases, with 12 bases left in between.

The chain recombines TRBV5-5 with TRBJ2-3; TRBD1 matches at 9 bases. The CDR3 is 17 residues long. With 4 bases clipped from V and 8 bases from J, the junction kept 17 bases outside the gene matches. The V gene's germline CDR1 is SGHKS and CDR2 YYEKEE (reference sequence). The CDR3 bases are TGTGCCAGCAGCCCACGCGGCTGGGGACAGGGTTTGGGTACGCAGTATTTT. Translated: CASSPRGWGQGLGTQYF.

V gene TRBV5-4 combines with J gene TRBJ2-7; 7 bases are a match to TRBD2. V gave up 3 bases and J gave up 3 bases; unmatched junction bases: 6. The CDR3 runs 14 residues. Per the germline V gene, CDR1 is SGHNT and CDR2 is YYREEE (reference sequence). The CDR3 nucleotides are TGTGCCAGCAGCTCCCCGACTAGCAGCTACGAGCAGTACTTC. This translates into CASSSPTSSYEQYF.

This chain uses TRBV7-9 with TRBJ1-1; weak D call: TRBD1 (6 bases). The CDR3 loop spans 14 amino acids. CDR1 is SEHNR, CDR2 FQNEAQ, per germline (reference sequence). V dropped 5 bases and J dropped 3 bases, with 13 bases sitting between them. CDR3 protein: CASSPDRGDTEAFF. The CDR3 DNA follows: TGTGCCAGCAGCCCGGACAGAGGGGACACTGAAGCTTTCTTT.

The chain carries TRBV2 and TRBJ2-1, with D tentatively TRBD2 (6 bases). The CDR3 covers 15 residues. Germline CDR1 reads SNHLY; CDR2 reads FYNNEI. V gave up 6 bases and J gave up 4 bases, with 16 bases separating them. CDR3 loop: CASRRDSTLYNEQFF. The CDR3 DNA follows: TGTGCCAGCAGGCGGGACTCGACCTTGTACAATGAGCAGTTCTTC.

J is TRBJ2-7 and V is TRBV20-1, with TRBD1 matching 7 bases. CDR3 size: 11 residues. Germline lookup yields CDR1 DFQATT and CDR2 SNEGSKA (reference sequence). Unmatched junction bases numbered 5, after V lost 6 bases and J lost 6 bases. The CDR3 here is CSARQGFEQYF. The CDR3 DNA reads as TGCAGTGCCCGACAGGGTTTCGAGCAGTACTTC.

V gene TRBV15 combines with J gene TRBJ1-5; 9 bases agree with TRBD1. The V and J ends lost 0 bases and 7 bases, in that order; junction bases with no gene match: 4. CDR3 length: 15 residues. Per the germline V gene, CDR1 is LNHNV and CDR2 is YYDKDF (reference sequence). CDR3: CATSREGTGRQPQHF. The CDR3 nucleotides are TGTGCCACCAGCAGAGAAGGGACAGGGAGGCAGCCCCAGCATTTT.